This TCR beta chain stems from a study of blood T cell repertoires in COVID-19. In the study overall: Donors in the United States, Italy and Spain gave samples during acute or convalescent COVID-19. PBMCs, B-cell-depleted T cells, or T cells were the source of the cDNA or gDNA that made up the material.

Original processing notes: Amplifying reference gene primers gave estimates of nucleated cell counts. Measured with immunoSEQ multiplex PCR; TCRdb has only the in-frame clones, and not every one. V, J and clone size were drawn from that table, and D and trimming were deduced from the DNA. The table records 150,000 to 200,000 clones, around 82% of them present only once. Material: peripheral blood. This receptor was obtained from a woman older than 75 with active or convalescent COVID-19.

The chain's CDR3 is CASSLLTGTDTQYF. CDR3 coding DNA: TGTGCCAGCAGCTTGTTAACGGGAACAGATACGCAGTATTTT. The chain couples TRBV5-5 to TRBJ2-3, with D perhaps matching TRBD2 (5 bases). This CDR3 region has 14 residues. Trimming left V 1 base short and J 3 bases short, with 9 bases between. Germline-derived CDR1 and CDR2 are SGHKS and YYEKEE (reference sequence).